This T cell receptor beta chain was captured by sequencing in a study of cytomegalovirus exposure and HLA in healthy donors. Overall study context: The Caucasian-associated ancestry cluster held under 90% of 300 to 500 genotyped donors.

The PCR had 60 Vbeta and 13 Jbeta primers. The authors' processing: It was a later analysis that counted 79 million or so unique TCR beta chains, of which some 12 million were shared. Assay used: immunoSEQ multiplex PCR; TCRdb lists only in-frame clones, some missing. V, J and clone size are taken as reported in that table, and D and trimming were inferred from the DNA itself. Of roughly 190,000 clones listed, about 9% are singletons. Study-wide results and caveats: The authors confirmed in vitro that three CMV-associated chains were specific for CMV antigens.

Regarding this clone: Its antigen remains unidentified.

The germline V gene has CDR1 SGHRS and CDR2 YFSETQ. Trimming at V came to 4 bases and at J to 4 bases, leaving 5 bases not matched to a gene. This CDR3 contains 13 residues. Sequencing used PBMCs. The chain couples TRBV5-1 to TRBJ2-7; 7 positions match TRBD1. The receptor was isolated from a woman in her thirties in good health and CMV-seropositive. CDR3 in DNA: TGCGCCAGCAGCCAAAGGACAGGATACGAGCAGTACTTC. Protein product: CASSQRTGYEQYF.